This T cell receptor (beta chain) is from a study of blood T cell repertoires in COVID-19. For the study at large: The samples span acute and convalescent COVID-19 from the United States, Italy and Spain. In each case, the material was cDNA or gDNA derived from T cells, B-cell-depleted T cells, or PBMCs.

Per the original data handling: Estimated nucleated cell counts came from reference gene primer amplification. This table comes from immunoSEQ multiplex PCR, and its TCRdb copy is limited to in-frame clones, with some not included. Clone size and V and J calls were adopted from that table, with D and trimming inferred from the DNA. This sample has about 20,000 clones, with around 89% found just once. Between the trimmed V and J ends, which lost 6 bases and 5 bases, there was a span of 10 bases. The CDR3 is 13 residues long. The sequenced material came from peripheral blood. The J gene is TRBJ2-2, the V gene TRBV12-3 or TRBV12-4, with a tentative D call TRBD2 (5 bases). This sequence was found in a human donor in a cohort sampled during active COVID-19. The CDR3 spells CASSGEGTGELFF. Written as DNA, the CDR3 is TGTGCCAGCAGCGGTGAGGGTACCGGGGAGCTGTTTTTT.